This TCR beta chain was found in a study of shared clonotypes between healthy human individuals. Turning to the study itself: CD4 naive and CD4 memory each took three plates per donor, while CD8 naive took two and CD8 memory one.

Study processing details: ImmunoSEQ output held junction-only sequences without quality scores, so filtering differed. TCRdb's copy holds only in-frame clones and misses some; the assay was immunoSEQ multiplex PCR. The DNA gave D and trimming, while V, J and clone size come from that table. Of hundreds of thousands of clones in the sample, around 73% are singletons; the top ten hold around 2%. All participating donors were Caucasian adults from Nashville, Tennessee. Remarks on this clone: This may arise from a read error, as a much more abundant clone is one base away.

Per the germline V gene, CDR1 is SGHRS and CDR2 is YFSETQ. The CDR3 has 13 residues. Deletions cut 0 bases from V and 4 bases from J, with 7 bases between. The sample comprised memory CD4+ T cells sorted from blood. Subset meaning: CD45RA-negative fraction. The sequence was collected from a young woman in good health. The chain couples TRBV5-1 to TRBJ1-1; D perhaps matches TRBD1 (5 bases). This CDR3 is CASSLAQVTEAFF. In DNA, the CDR3 is TGCGCCAGCAGCTTGGCACAGGTCACTGAAGCTTTCTTT.